The T cell receptor (beta chain) described here comes from a study of molecular identifiers for immune sequencing clone quantification. Study-wide findings and caveats: Clones above 20 RNA copies contained over 99% of effector molecules and under 1% of naive molecules.

As previously described, bulk TCR libraries were made using listed TCR primers. One entry per CDR3 protein results from TCRdb running MiXCR on the PCR reads. The sample lists over 600,000 distinct CDR3 sequences, 15% to 20% occurring once. Trimming shortened V by 0 bases and J by 1 base, and 12 bases separated the two germline ends. This CDR3 is 16 amino acids long. CDR1 and CDR2 (germline): SGHDN, FVKESK. In the case of this clonotype: The antigen is unknown. A much more abundant neighbour one base away suggests this may be a read error.

The sequenced material came from naive CD8+ T cells from blood, with Jurkat cell RNA spiked in. Subset: FACS-sorted CD8+CD4-CCR7+CD45RA+ naive T cells. The origin of this receptor is a human donor in good health. Some libraries in this study had Jurkat cell RNA spiked in. This sequence joins TRBV14 and TRBJ2-5; D is possibly TRBD2 (6 bases). The chain's CDR3 is CASSQEGTVFQETQYF. The CDR3 region has the DNA TGTGCCAGCAGCCAAGAGGGGACTGTATTCCAAGAGACCCAGTACTTC. The variable domain in full, completed from reference TRBV14 and TRBJ2-5, reads EAGVTQFPSHSVIEKGQTVTLRCDPISGHDNLYWYRRVMGKEIKFLLHFVKESKQDESGMPNNRFLAERTGGTYSTLKVQPAELEDSGVYFCASSQEGTVFQETQYFGPGTRLLVL.